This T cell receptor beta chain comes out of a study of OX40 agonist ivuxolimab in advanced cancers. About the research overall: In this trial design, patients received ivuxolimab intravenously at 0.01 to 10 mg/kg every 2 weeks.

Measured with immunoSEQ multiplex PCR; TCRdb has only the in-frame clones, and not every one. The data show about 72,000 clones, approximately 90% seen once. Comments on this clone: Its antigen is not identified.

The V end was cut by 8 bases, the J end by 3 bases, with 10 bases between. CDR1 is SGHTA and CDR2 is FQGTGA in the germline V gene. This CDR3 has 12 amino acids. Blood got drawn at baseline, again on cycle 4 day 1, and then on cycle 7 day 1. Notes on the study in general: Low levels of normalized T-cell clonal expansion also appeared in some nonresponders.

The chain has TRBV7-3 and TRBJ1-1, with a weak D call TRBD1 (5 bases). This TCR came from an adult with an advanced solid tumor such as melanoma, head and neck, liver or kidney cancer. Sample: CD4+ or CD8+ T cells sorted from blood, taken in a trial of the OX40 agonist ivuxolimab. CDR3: CASGTSDTEAFF. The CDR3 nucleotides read TGTGCCAGCGGGACTTCGGACACTGAAGCTTTCTTT.